Each of the 28 T cell receptor beta chains below was sequenced from the same sample in a study of T-cell memory formation after mild COVID-19. One entry per CDR3 protein, called by TCRdb with MiXCR from the 5' RACE reads. The data show approximately 350,000 distinct CDR3 sequences, approximately 14% seen once. The sequenced sample consisted of PBMCs or a T cell subset sorted from them (not recorded which). The receptors were gathered from a man in his late teens or twenties who had mild COVID-19 (a few samples of this study predate the infection). Cell type and time point are not known.

The sample holds many counts of this clonotype. The chain carries TRBV21-1 and TRBJ2-3; TRBD1 was called by the table and not checked on the DNA. TRBV21-1 is a pseudogene. This CDR3 is 12 amino acids long. CDR3 region: CARKMGGGTQYF. Here the CDR3 DNA reads TGTGCCAGGAAAATGGGCGGGGGAACGCAGTATTTT.

The rearrangement links TRBV7-9 to TRBJ1-3; D is undetermined. The germline V gene has CDR1 SEHNR and CDR2 FQNEAQ (reference sequence). The CDR3 has 17 residues. V dropped 1 base and J dropped 0 bases, with 13 bases sitting between them. The CDR3: CASSLVQVESSGNTIYF. The CDR3 DNA follows: TGTGCCAGCAGCTTAGTCCAGGTAGAGAGCTCTGGAAACACCATATATTTT.

This clonotype has ten or more counts. The rearrangement uses TRBV4-1 and TRBJ1-1; TRBD1 matches at 7 bases. This CDR3 spans 15 amino acids. CDR1 and CDR2 (germline): MGHRA, YSYEKL. The J segment lost 3 bases and the V segment lost 0 bases, leaving 4 bases of the junction unmatched. The CDR3 protein is CASSQEVTGDTEAFF. The CDR3 DNA is TGCGCCAGCAGCCAAGAGGTCACAGGGGACACTGAAGCTTTCTTT.

This clonotype was observed a few times. The rearrangement links TRBV29-1 to TRBJ2-1; possibly TRBD1 for D (5 bases). In germline, CDR1 is SQVTM, CDR2 ANQGSEA. V dropped 4 bases and J dropped 8 bases, with 15 bases sitting between them. The CDR3 is 13 residues long. CDR3 sequence: CSVVTAGWDEQFF. In DNA, the CDR3 is TGCAGCGTTGTAACGGCAGGGTGGGATGAGCAGTTCTTC.

This chain uses TRBV29-1 with TRBJ1-1; 8 bases agree with TRBD1. The V segment lost 4 bases and the J segment 3 bases; nucleotides outside the gene matches: 7. The CDR3 has 14 residues. The germline V gene encodes CDR1 SQVTM and CDR2 ANQGSEA. The CDR3 region has the DNA TGCAGCGTTGCCCCTTCACAGGGGGACACTGAAGCTTTCTTT. Its protein is CSVAPSQGDTEAFF.

The V gene is TRBV7-2, the J gene TRBJ2-5; no clear D. V lost 2 bases, J lost 2 bases, and 6 bases lay in between. The CDR3 covers 13 residues. Germline-derived CDR1 and CDR2 are SGHTA and FQGNSA. CDR3 sequence (DNA): TGTGCCAGCAGCTTAAACTTACAAGAGACCCAGTACTTC. It encodes CASSLNLQETQYF.

In this sample, this clonotype turned up a few times. The chain is built from TRBV12-2 and TRBJ1-2; the table's D call, TRBD1, was not checked against the DNA. TRBV12-2 is labeled a pseudogene. There are 18 residues in the CDR3. CDR3 coding DNA: TGTGCAAGTCGCTTCGCCAATCCCCAACAGGGCCTACCATATGGCTACACCTTC. This encodes CASRFANPQQGLPYGYTF.

This clonotype has just a few counts. This rearrangement joins TRBV6-6 to TRBJ2-1; TRBD1 matches 9 bases. CDR3 size: 14 residues. CDR1 and CDR2 (germline): MNHNY, SVGAGI (reference sequence). The ends lost 2 bases at V and 6 bases at J; junction bases unmatched: 2. As DNA, the CDR3 is TGTGCCAGCAGTTACCGGACAGGGGTCAATGAGCAGTTCTTC. Protein sequence: CASSYRTGVNEQFF.

This clonotype was seen at least ten times. V gene TRBV12-3 or TRBV12-4 combines with J gene TRBJ2-7, with D uncertain. Trimming stripped 5 bases from V and 5 bases from J, with 10 bases between. The CDR3 totals 12 residues. The DNA for the CDR3 is TGTGCCAGCAGTAGCACAAGGGACGAGCAGTACTTC. This sequence encodes CASSSTRDEQYF.

This clonotype was observed a few times. The chain couples TRBV23-1 to TRBJ2-6, with 8 bases matching TRBD1. Being an ORF, TRBV23-1 has a function that is uncertain. CDR3 size: 17 residues. The V segment lost 4 bases and the J segment 0 bases; nucleotides outside the gene matches: 5. Here the CDR3 DNA reads TGCGCCAGCAGTCCGGACAGGGAACCCTCTGGGGCCAACGTCCTGACTTTC. Protein sequence: CASSPDREPSGANVLTF.

This clonotype came up many times. V is TRBV3-1 and J is TRBJ2-4, with 12 bases identical to TRBD2. J lost 0 bases, V lost 4 bases, and 1 base had no gene match. The CDR3 consists of 16 residues. The germline CDR1 and CDR2 sequences are LGHDT and YNNKEL (reference sequence). CDR3: CASSPGLAGAKNIQYF. The CDR3 DNA follows: TGTGCCAGCAGCCCGGGACTAGCGGGAGCCAAAAACATTCAGTACTTC.

The chain is built from TRBV12-3 or TRBV12-4 and TRBJ2-1; the match to TRBD1 covers 7 bases. The CDR3 totals 14 residues. Unmatched junction bases numbered 5, after V lost 1 base and J lost 8 bases. The CDR3 reads CASSLEGAFYEQFF. CDR3 in DNA: TGTGCCAGCAGTTTAGAGGGGGCCTTCTATGAGCAGTTCTTC.

This clonotype was detected a few times. The chain recombines TRBV30 with TRBJ1-2; D unclear. Per germline, CDR1 GTSNPN and CDR2 SVGIG (reference sequence). Trimming stripped 0 bases from V and 0 bases from J, with 8 bases between. The CDR3 length is 14 residues. CDR3 coding DNA: TGTGCCTGGAGTGTGGTCACCACTAACTATGGCTACACCTTC. It translates to CAWSVVTTNYGYTF.

This clonotype came up many times. This chain connects TRBV6-2 or TRBV6-3 to TRBJ2-3, with unresolved D. The length of the CDR3 is 14 residues. Per the germline V gene, CDR1 is MNHEY and CDR2 is SVGEGT. The ends were cut back, 0 bases at V and 4 bases at J, with 8 bases in the middle. Here the CDR3 reads CASSYSWQSDTQYF. In DNA, the CDR3 is TGTGCCAGCAGTTACTCGTGGCAGTCAGATACGCAGTATTTT.

In its sample, this clonotype was seen many times. The chain employs TRBV11-2 and TRBJ2-5, with TRBD2 as a possible D gene (5 bases). The CDR3 totals 14 residues. V lost 5 bases, J lost 5 bases, and 15 bases lay in between. Germline-derived CDR1 and CDR2 are SGHAT and FQNNGV. CDR3 sequence reads: CASSTARGWETQYF. The CDR3 DNA sequence: TGTGCCAGCAGCACCGCTAGAGGGTGGGAGACCCAGTACTTC.

The chain employs TRBV9 and TRBJ1-4, with 9 bases identical to TRBD1. Germline CDR1 reads SGDLS; CDR2 reads YYNGEE. The CDR3 is 16 residues long. V dropped 5 bases and J dropped 5; count of bases not matched to a gene: 10. This CDR3 reads CASSYFDRGRNEKLFF. The CDR3 DNA is TGTGCCAGCAGTTACTTCGACAGGGGGAGAAATGAAAAACTGTTTTTT.

The J gene is TRBJ2-5, the V gene TRBV7-3; 8 bases are shared with TRBD2. Trimming took 5 bases from V and 1 from J; bases not matched to a gene: 3. Germline V gives CDR1 SGHTA, CDR2 FQGTGA. CDR3 length: 14 residues. In nucleotides, the CDR3 is TGTGCCAGCAGCCCTCGGGAGGGCCAAGAGACCCAGTACTTC. Its protein is CASSPREGQETQYF. Combining the CDR3 with reference TRBV7-3 and TRBJ2-5 gives the whole variable domain GAGVSQTPSNKVTEKGKYVELRCDPISGHTALYWYRQSLGQGPEFLIYFQGTGAADDSGLPNDRFFAVRPEGSVSTLKIQRTERGDSAVYLCASSPREGQETQYFGPGTRLLVL.

This clonotype appeared a few times. This chain uses TRBV25-1 with TRBJ2-3; 10 bases agree with TRBD1. Germline V gives CDR1 MGHDK, CDR2 SYGVNS. The trim removed 4 bases at V and 4 bases at J, leaving 2 bases unmatched. The CDR3 spans 14 residues. As DNA, the CDR3 is TGTGCCAGCAGTGCGGGACAGGGGCCAGATACGCAGTATTTT. It encodes CASSAGQGPDTQYF.

The chain has TRBV5-1 and TRBJ1-4; D possibly corresponds to TRBD1 (5 bases). V lost 0 bases and J 7 bases, leaving 13 bases between the germline ends. CDR3 size: 15 residues. The germline V gene has CDR1 SGHRS and CDR2 YFSETQ. CDR3 in amino acids: CASSLAGTGGEKLFF. CDR3 sequence (DNA): TGCGCCAGCAGCTTGGCCGGAACCGGGGGTGAAAAACTGTTTTTT.

The rearrangement joins TRBV20-1 to TRBJ1-3, with D hard to call. V lost 0 bases to trimming and J lost 4 bases, with 4 bases between them. The CDR3 runs to 12 residues. The germline gives CDR1 DFQATT, CDR2 SNEGSKA (reference sequence). The CDR3: CSARDPGNTIYF. The CDR3 nucleotides read TGCAGTGCTAGAGACCCGGGAAACACCATATATTTT.

This clonotype showed up just a few times. The rearrangement joins TRBV7-3 to TRBJ2-1, with 8 bases fitting TRBD1. Germline V lookup: CDR1 SGHTA, CDR2 FQGTGA. The CDR3 has 14 amino acids. The V segment lost 1 base and the J segment 8 bases; nucleotides outside the gene matches: 4. The CDR3 region is CASSLKNRGYEQFF. Written as DNA, the CDR3 is TGTGCCAGCAGCTTAAAAAACAGGGGGTATGAGCAGTTCTTC. Using reference TRBV7-3 and TRBJ2-1 for the parts outside the CDR3, the full variable domain is GAGVSQTPSNKVTEKGKYVELRCDPISGHTALYWYRQSLGQGPEFLIYFQGTGAADDSGLPNDRFFAVRPEGSVSTLKIQRTERGDSAVYLCASSLKNRGYEQFFGPGTRLTVL.

V is TRBV5-1 and J is TRBJ2-1; TRBD1 aligns across 7 bases. The germline gives CDR1 SGHRS, CDR2 YFSETQ. The CDR3 loop spans 14 amino acids. V shed 1 base and J 4 bases; nucleotides not matched to a gene: 2. The CDR3 DNA is TGCGCCAGCAGCTTGCAACAGGGGTACAATGAGCAGTTCTTC. It specifies CASSLQQGYNEQFF. The variable domain in full, completed from reference TRBV5-1 and TRBJ2-1, reads KAGVTQTPRYLIKTRGQQVTLSCSPISGHRSVSWYQQTPGQGLQFLFEYFSETQRNKGNFPGRFSGRQFSNSRSEMNVSTLELGDSALYLCASSLQQGYNEQFFGPGTRLTVL.

This clonotype was observed at least ten times. The chain uses TRBV12-3 or TRBV12-4 and TRBJ2-7; D tentatively reads TRBD1 or TRBD2 (6 bases each). Between the trimmed V and J ends, which lost 6 bases and 4 bases, there was a span of 13 bases. The length of the CDR3 is 13 residues. The DNA for the CDR3 is TGTGCCAGCAGGGGGGCAGGGAGGTACGAGCAGTACTTC. It codes for CASRGAGRYEQYF.

This clonotype was found many times. J is TRBJ2-7 and V is TRBV10-2, with D maybe TRBD2 (6 bases). The V gene lost 6 bases and the J gene lost 3 bases, with 12 bases spanning the gap. CDR1 WSHSY and CDR2 SAAADI come from the germline V gene. The CDR3 extends over 13 amino acids. The CDR3 sequence: CASSPGGYYEQYF. CDR3 nucleotides: TGCGCCAGCAGCCCCGGGGGATACTACGAGCAGTACTTC.

This chain connects TRBV28 to TRBJ2-5; D call uncertain. Germline CDR1 is MDHEN and CDR2 is SYDVKM. Trimming took off 5 bases at V and 6 bases at J, with 10 bases between the two ends. This CDR3 spans 12 amino acids. The DNA for the CDR3 is TGTGCCAGCAGTAAGGACCGGAAGACCCAGTACTTC. The encoded protein is CASSKDRKTQYF. Looking up the rest from reference TRBV28 and TRBJ2-5 gives the full variable domain: DVKVTQSSRYLVKRTGEKVFLECVQDMDHENMFWYRQDPGLGLRLIYFSYDVKMKEKGDIPEGYSVSREKKERFSLILESASTNQTSMYLCASSKDRKTQYFGPGTRLLVL.

The genes are TRBV18 and TRBJ2-1, with a possible D match to TRBD2 (5 bases). Germline V gives CDR1 KGHSH, CDR2 LQKENI. The V end lost 6 bases, the J end lost 9 bases, and 18 bases lay between the germline ends. This CDR3 region has 14 residues. The CDR3 nucleotides read TGTGCCAGCTCCCCGCTTAGCGTAAGTGTTGAGCAGTTCTTC. It encodes CASSPLSVSVEQFF.

The CDR3 sequence is CASRWPYEQYV. CDR3 nucleotide sequence: TGTGCCAGCAGATGGCCCTACGAGCAGTACGTC. This chain connects TRBV6-2 or TRBV6-3 to TRBJ2-7; D remains unclear. CDR1 is MNHEY, CDR2 SVGEGT, per germline. V was trimmed by 6 bases and J by 2 bases, leaving 5 bases between them. The length of the CDR3 is 11 residues.

This clonotype turned up a few times. The chain is built from TRBV5-1 and TRBJ2-5; 7 bases are a match to TRBD1. The V gene end was trimmed by 4 bases and the J gene end by 0 bases; junction bases not matched to a gene: 6. The CDR3 has 15 amino acids. The germline V gene has CDR1 SGHRS and CDR2 YFSETQ. CDR3 sequence (DNA): TGCGCCAGCAGCCTACAGGGGCCCTACCAAGAGACCCAGTACTTC. This sequence encodes CASSLQGPYQETQYF.